The T cell receptor beta chain described here comes from a study of cytomegalovirus exposure and HLA in healthy donors. Study context: Out of about 410 genotyped donors, around 80% belonged to the Caucasian-associated ancestry cluster.

V lost 2 bases to trimming and J lost 4 bases; unmatched junction nucleotides: 16. This CDR3 contains 17 residues. Germline CDR1 GTSNPN, CDR2 SVGIG (reference sequence). The study ran its PCR with 60 Vbeta and 13 Jbeta primers. Here immunoSEQ multiplex PCR was the method, and the copy in TCRdb shows in-frame clones only, minus some. The sample contains around 230,000 clones, just under 80% of which appear only once. Notes on this clone: Its cognate antigen is unknown.

General study findings and limits: In vitro, a few CMV-associated chains proved specific for CMV antigens. A later analysis reportedly found that, within productive TCRs, an Asian-associated ancestry cluster had fewer N-insertions than the mean observed across the roughly 690 donors. Later analysis suggested most CMV-associated TCR beta chains were HLA-restricted.

The sequenced sample consisted of PBMCs. This TCR was sampled from a boy aged 10-17 years in good health and CMV-seronegative. The chain uses TRBV30 and TRBJ1-1; TRBD1 agrees at 7 bases. The CDR3 here is CAWSNLAQGMVVTEAFF. The DNA of the CDR3 is TGTGCCTGGAGTAATCTTGCACAGGGGATGGTAGTCACTGAAGCTTTCTTT.